These 31 T cell receptor beta chains originate from one sample sequenced in a study of T cell responses to AZD1222 COVID-19 vaccine. The protocol was immunoSEQ multiplex PCR, while the TCRdb copy is restricted to in-frame clones and leaves out a portion. The sample holds some 150,000 clones; 86% are singletons and the top ten take approximately 5%. The source material was peripheral blood, sampled 28 days after the second AZD1222 dose. Every receptor here comes from an adult who received the AZD1222 COVID-19 vaccine.

V usage is TRBV30 and J usage is TRBJ2-3; 8 nucleotides line up with TRBD1. The V gene end was trimmed by 2 bases and the J gene end by 4 bases; junction bases not matched to a gene: 8. The germline CDR1 and CDR2 sequences are GTSNPN and SVGIG (reference sequence). CDR3 length equals 15 residues. In DNA form, the CDR3 reads TGTGCCTGGAGTTTGACAGGGGCGAGGTCAGATACGCAGTATTTT. Its protein product is CAWSLTGARSDTQYF.

The chain carries TRBV5-4 and TRBJ2-5; a weak D match, TRBD2 (6 bases). The V end lost 4 bases, the J end lost 7 bases, and 23 bases lay between the germline ends. Germline loops: CDR1 SGHNT, CDR2 YYREEE (reference sequence). The CDR3 extends over 16 amino acids. The CDR3 DNA reads TGTGCCAGCAGCCCGGACCTAAGGGACTGGGAATGGACCCAGTACTTC. This translates into CASSPDLRDWEWTQYF.

The J gene is TRBJ1-6, the V gene TRBV30; no clear D gene. The CDR3 is 13 amino acids. Germline assignment: CDR1 GTSNPN and CDR2 SVGIG (reference sequence). V was trimmed by 1 base and J by 7 bases, leaving 8 bases between them. The CDR3 DNA sequence: TGTGCCTGGAGTGCAGGAGGAAATTCACCCCTCCACTTT. This gives the protein CAWSAGGNSPLHF. Based on the CDR3 plus reference TRBV30 and TRBJ1-6, the full variable domain is SQTIHQWPATLVQPVGSPLSLECTVEGTSNPNLYWYRQAAGRGLQLLFYSVGIGQISSEVPQNLSASRPQDRQFILSSKKLLLSDSGFYLCAWSAGGNSPLHFGNGTRLTVT.

CDR3 in amino acids: CASSSSSGGQGTEAFF. CDR3 in DNA: TGTGCCAGCTCATCCTCGTCGGGGGGCCAGGGGACTGAAGCTTTCTTT. The chain links TRBV18 to TRBJ1-1; D may be TRBD1 (6 bases). V lost 5 bases and J 5 bases, leaving 21 bases between the germline ends. The CDR3 consists of 16 residues. Germline V gene data show CDR1 as KGHSH and CDR2 as LQKENI.

The J gene is TRBJ2-3, the V gene TRBV11-2; no reliable D call. The V gene lost 2 bases and the J gene lost 2 bases, with 5 bases spanning the gap. The CDR3 has 13 amino acids. Germline assignment: CDR1 SGHAT and CDR2 FQNNGV. CDR3 nucleotides: TGTGCCAGCAGCTTAAGCCCCACAGATACGCAGTATTTT. It is translated as CASSLSPTDTQYF.

The rearrangement links TRBV7-6 to TRBJ1-1, with D tentatively TRBD1 (5 bases). The germline V and J ends were trimmed by 2 bases and 0 bases, with 13 bases remaining between them. Germline V gene lookup returns CDR1 SGHVS and CDR2 FNYEAQ. The CDR3 has 16 amino acids. This CDR3 is CASSLTPGTLNTEAFF. The CDR3 nucleotides read TGTGCCAGCAGCTTAACCCCGGGGACTCTGAACACTGAAGCTTTCTTT.

CDR3 protein: CASSGQGQPNTEAFF. The CDR3 DNA follows: TGTGCCAGCAGCGGTCAGGGACAACCGAACACTGAAGCTTTCTTT. J is TRBJ1-1 and V is TRBV9; possibly TRBD1 for D (6 bases). The CDR3 is made up of 15 amino acids. The V end was cut by 3 bases, the J end by 1 base, with 13 bases between. Germline assignment: CDR1 SGDLS and CDR2 YYNGEE.

The genes are TRBV5-1 and TRBJ1-1; TRBD1 might be the D (5 bases). The CDR3 sequence is 13 residues long. Trimming left V 3 bases short and J 5 bases short, with 11 bases between. The germline gives CDR1 SGHRS, CDR2 YFSETQ. The CDR3, as DNA: TGCGCCAGCAGCTCGGGGGAAGGGACTGAAGCTTTCTTT. It yields the protein CASSSGEGTEAFF.

As regards this clone: One base away lies a much larger clone, so this may be a sequencing read error. In the same sample, other DNA sequences code for this CDR3. The chain recombines TRBV3-1 (or the pseudogene TRBV3-2) with TRBJ2-7; no firm D call. This CDR3 region has 11 residues. Trimming shortened V by 1 base and J by 2 bases, and 0 bases separated the two germline ends. Germline V gene sequence: CDR1 LGHDT, CDR2 YNNKEL (reference sequence). CDR3 protein: CASSQAYEQYF. CDR3 sequence (DNA): TGTGCCAGCAGCCAAGCCTACGAGCAGTACTTC.

The V gene is TRBV10-1, the J gene TRBJ2-1, with a tentative D call TRBD1 (6 bases). The germline CDR1 and CDR2 sequences are WNHNN and SYGVQD (reference sequence). The germline V and J ends were trimmed by 2 bases and 0 bases, with 8 bases remaining between them. The CDR3 length is 15 residues. The CDR3 DNA reads TGCGCCAGCAGTGAGCAACAGGGCTCCTACAATGAGCAGTTCTTC. Translation gives CASSEQQGSYNEQFF.

The J gene is TRBJ2-5, the V gene TRBV9; D call uncertain. Germline V gene lookup returns CDR1 SGDLS and CDR2 YYNGEE. Trimming left V 0 bases short and J 5 bases short, with 8 bases between. The CDR3 has 13 amino acids. The CDR3 nucleotides are TGTGCCAGCAGCGTAGATCCAAGGGAGACCCAGTACTTC. Residues: CASSVDPRETQYF. Together with reference TRBV9 and TRBJ2-5, the CDR3 gives the full variable domain: DSGVTQTPKHLITATGQRVTLRCSPRSGDLSVYWYQQSLDQGLQFLIQYYNGEERAKGNILERFSAQQFPDLHSELNLSSLELGDSALYFCASSVDPRETQYFGPGTRLLVL.

The chain combines TRBV6-5 with TRBJ1-5; D remains ambiguous. Trimming pared 7 bases from V and 0 bases from J, leaving 13 bases between. The germline V gene encodes CDR1 MNHEY and CDR2 SVGAGI. The CDR3 has 15 amino acids. The CDR3, as DNA: TGTGCCAGCACCGAGGTTCATTATAGCAATCAGCCCCAGCATTTT. Translated, it gives CASTEVHYSNQPQHF.

The rearrangement links TRBV19 to TRBJ2-7; D possibly corresponds to TRBD2 (6 bases). The CDR3 has 13 amino acids. V lost 6 bases and J 5 bases, leaving 14 bases between the germline ends. From germline, CDR1 is LNHDA and CDR2 SQIVND (reference sequence). The CDR3 nucleotides are TGTGCCAGTAGGAGAGCGGGCGGCCACGAGCAGTACTTC. The encoded protein is CASRRAGGHEQYF. Supplemented by reference TRBV19 and TRBJ2-7, the full variable domain reads DGGITQSPKYLFRKEGQNVTLSCEQNLNHDAMYWYRQDPGQGLRLIYYSQIVNDFQKGDIAEGYSVSREKKESFPLTVTSAQKNPTAFYLCASRRAGGHEQYFGPGTRLTVT.

V gene TRBV15 combines with J gene TRBJ1-2; no firm D call. The CDR3 sequence is 13 residues long. Trimming pared 3 bases from V and 6 bases from J, leaving 11 bases between. Germline V gives CDR1 LNHNV, CDR2 YYDKDF (reference sequence). CDR3 DNA sequence: TGTGCCACCAGCAGGGGCGACTTGGATGGCTACACCTTC. This sequence encodes CATSRGDLDGYTF.

V and J are TRBV5-1 and TRBJ2-2; 14 nucleotides agree with TRBD2. The CDR3 is 16 residues long. Looked up from germline, CDR1 is SGHRS and CDR2 is YFSETQ. J gave up 5 bases and V 4 bases, and 4 bases lay outside the gene matches. This CDR3 reads CASSHRTSGGTGELFF. The CDR3 coding sequence is TGCGCCAGCAGCCACAGGACTAGCGGGGGGACCGGGGAGCTGTTTTTT.

The rearrangement links TRBV7-8 to TRBJ2-2; 7 nucleotides align to TRBD2. V was pared by 8 bases and J by 8 bases, with 14 bases of the junction left unmatched. The CDR3 spans 15 residues. Germline CDR1 and CDR2: SGHVS and FQNEAQ. The CDR3 nucleotides are TGTGCCAGCCGCAACATACCTAGCGGCGGGGGGGAGCTGTTTTTT. Its translation: CASRNIPSGGGELFF.

The chain joins TRBV12-5 to TRBJ1-5; the D is unclear. The V gene lost 2 bases and the J gene lost 6 bases, with 17 bases spanning the gap. CDR1 is LGHNT, CDR2 FRNRAP, per germline. The CDR3 covers 16 residues. CDR3 nucleotides: TGTGCTAGTGGTTTGTTTGGCCGTGGTGGCGGTCAGCCCCAGCATTTT. Translation: CASGLFGRGGGQPQHF.

The J gene is TRBJ1-6, the V gene TRBV28; D remains unclear. This CDR3 has 14 residues. V was cut by 4 bases and J by 8 bases, with 12 bases left in between. Germline values: CDR1 MDHEN, CDR2 SYDVKM. This chain's CDR3 is CASSSEGWDSPLHF. The CDR3 DNA reads as TGTGCCAGCAGTTCCGAGGGCTGGGATTCACCCCTCCACTTT.

This clone was recorded once. J is TRBJ2-6 and V is TRBV4-1; the D is unclear. Deletions cut 1 base from V and 3 bases from J, with 10 bases between. Germline V gives CDR1 MGHRA, CDR2 YSYEKL. The CDR3 runs to 16 residues. The CDR3 nucleotides are TGCGCCAGCAGCCAAGCTCCCTTGGGTGGGGCCAACGTCCTGACTTTC. It specifies CASSQAPLGGANVLTF.

The chain links TRBV11-2 to TRBJ2-5; 8 bases agree with TRBD2. Trimming removed 5 bases from V and 5 bases from J; junction bases left unmatched: 7. CDR1 and CDR2 (germline): SGHAT, FQNNGV. The CDR3 runs to 14 residues. The CDR3 nucleotides read TGTGCCAGCAGCCAGAGCGGGGGAACCGAGACCCAGTACTTC. Its protein is CASSQSGGTETQYF.

The rearrangement uses TRBV4-1 and TRBJ2-7; 10 bases match TRBD1. Germline values: CDR1 MGHRA, CDR2 YSYEKL. The V and J ends lost 4 bases and 2 bases, in that order; junction bases with no gene match: 5. This CDR3 spans 15 amino acids. The CDR3 DNA sequence: TGCGCCAGCAGCCCAGGACAGGGGGGCACCTACGAGCAGTACTTC. The encoded protein is CASSPGQGGTYEQYF.

V is TRBV5-1 and J is TRBJ2-5; 7 nucleotides line up with TRBD1. CDR1 is SGHRS and CDR2 is YFSETQ in the germline V gene. J lost 5 bases, V lost 4 bases, and 11 bases had no gene match. CDR3 length: 15 amino acids. CDR3 amino acids: CASSARGTGVETQYF. DNA for the CDR3: TGCGCCAGCAGCGCACGGGGTACAGGGGTCGAGACCCAGTACTTC.

V is TRBV28 and J is TRBJ2-7; 8 nucleotides agree with TRBD2. The CDR3 runs to 16 residues. The ends lost 2 bases at V and 3 bases at J; junction bases unmatched: 9. Germline CDR1 is MDHEN and CDR2 is SYDVKM. The CDR3 loop is CASSLGVGGGRYEQYF. The CDR3 region has the DNA TGTGCCAGCAGTTTAGGGGTCGGCGGGGGGCGCTACGAGCAGTACTTC.

This chain joins TRBV27 and TRBJ2-1; no clear D. Germline V gene data show CDR1 as MNHEY and CDR2 as SMNVEV (reference sequence). With 2 bases removed from V and 9 bases from J, the gap between germline ends came to 11 bases. The CDR3 spans 13 residues. CDR3: CASSLGPQSEQFF. The CDR3 DNA sequence: TGTGCCAGCAGTTTAGGACCGCAGAGTGAGCAGTTCTTC.

V and J are TRBV7-9 and TRBJ1-1; D remains unclear. From germline, CDR1 is SEHNR and CDR2 FQNEAQ (reference sequence). The CDR3 length is 14 residues. The V end was cut by 1 base, the J end by 0 bases, with 6 bases between. The CDR3 sequence: CASSLVRMNTEAFF. The CDR3 DNA reads as TGTGCCAGCAGCTTAGTACGGATGAACACTGAAGCTTTCTTT.

The rearrangement uses TRBV7-9 and TRBJ1-4; 10 nucleotides match TRBD1. Germline V gives CDR1 SEHNR, CDR2 FQNEAQ (reference sequence). The V segment lost 0 bases and the J segment 7 bases; nucleotides outside the gene matches: 2. CDR3 size: 15 residues. The CDR3 DNA reads as TGTGCCAGCAGCTTAGCTGGGACAGGGGTTGAAAAACTGTTTTTT. It codes for CASSLAGTGVEKLFF.

The V call is TRBV7-8, the J call TRBJ2-7, with a tentative D call TRBD1 (6 bases). Germline V gene sequence: CDR1 SGHVS, CDR2 FQNEAQ. This CDR3 has 13 amino acids. V was trimmed by 5 bases and J by 2 bases, leaving 10 bases between them. The CDR3 reads CASSPGQTYEQYF. The CDR3 DNA follows: TGTGCCAGCAGCCCCGGACAGACCTACGAGCAGTACTTC.

The sample holds one count of this clone. This chain links TRBV29-1 with TRBJ2-1; D unresolved. Germline CDR1 and CDR2: SQVTM and ANQGSEA. The CDR3 consists of 14 residues. V was pared by 8 bases and J by 1 base, with 15 bases between. In DNA, the CDR3 is TGCAGCCTCCACAGAACTATTTCCTACAATGAGCAGTTCTTC. This translates into CSLHRTISYNEQFF.

The table lists this clone with a count of one. In DNA form, the CDR3 reads TGTGCCAGCAGGGAACAGGGAGTAGGGGCTTTCTTT. As protein: CASREQGVGAFF. J is TRBJ1-1 and V is TRBV28; maybe TRBD1 (6 bases). The CDR3 is made up of 12 amino acids. From germline, CDR1 is MDHEN and CDR2 SYDVKM. V was cut by 6 bases and J by 11 bases, with 16 bases left in between.

The genes are TRBV13 and TRBJ2-1, with unresolved D. CDR3 length: 18 residues. Germline V gene data show CDR1 as PRHDT and CDR2 as FYEKMQ (reference sequence). The ends were cut back, 4 bases at V and 0 bases at J, with 19 bases in the middle. CDR3 nucleotide sequence: TGTGCCAGCAGCTCAGCAAAGATGGGATCAAGCTCCTACAATGAGCAGTTCTTC. As protein: CASSSAKMGSSSYNEQFF.

The CDR3 loop reads CASSRKDRNTGELFF. Written as DNA, the CDR3 is TGTGCCAGCAGCCGGAAGGACAGGAACACCGGGGAGCTGTTTTTT. This sequence joins TRBV7-9 and TRBJ2-2, with D possibly being TRBD1 (6 bases). CDR3 length: 15 amino acids. In germline, CDR1 is SEHNR, CDR2 FQNEAQ (reference sequence). V was clipped by 5 bases and J by 1 base, with 11 bases between them.